A selection of T cell receptor beta chains follows, all from one sample in a study of T cell repertoires in cytomegalovirus infection. For these TCRs, the target antigens are not known. TCRdb reprocessed the reads with MiXCR, giving one entry per CDR3 protein. Among about 330,000 distinct CDR3 sequences, approximately 30% were seen once, and the ten largest hold 13%. This specimen was cultured PBMCs, taken from culture after CMV antigen stimulation. Source of these receptors: a human donor in good health (CMV status not recorded). Some clones in this sample may be carry-over from other donors' samples. Both conserved end residues are part of each CDR3. The D gene is left open where the match is weak. Not all rows give a size; the values are once, few, many and, for expanded clones, a class.

j_call clone_size d_call v_call cdr3_aa cdr3_nt
TRBJ1-6 - - TRBV20-1 CSATSGVSSYNSPLHF TGCAGTGCTACCTCAGGGGTCTCCTCCTATAATTCACCCCTCCACTTT
TRBJ2-2 - TRBD2 TRBV20-1 CSARDQGLAGVSAGELFF TGCAGTGCTAGAGATCAGGGACTAGCGGGAGTAAGCGCCGGGGAGCTGTTTTTT
TRBJ2-5 - - TRBV6-2/TRBV6-3 CASSYSASLQETQYF TGTGCCAGCAGTTACTCGGCTAGCCTCCAAGAGACCCAGTACTTC
TRBJ2-7 many - TRBV7-6 CASSVTLQGYEQYF TGTGCCAGCAGCGTAACACTCCAGGGGTACGAGCAGTACTTC
TRBJ1-1 - - TRBV6-2/TRBV6-3 CASSYAPGSGTEAFF TGTGCCAGCAGTTACGCGCCAGGGAGCGGGACTGAAGCTTTCTTT
TRBJ1-2 - - TRBV28 CASSFPEQGPLYGYTF TGTGCCAGCAGTTTTCCAGAACAGGGCCCCCTCTATGGCTACACCTTC
TRBJ2-1 - - TRBV20-1 CSARSSEGVNEQFF TGCAGTGCTAGATCCAGCGAAGGGGTCAATGAGCAGTTCTTC
TRBJ2-7 - TRBD2 TRBV12-3/TRBV12-4 CASSRGSRSYELYF TGTGCCAGCAGTCGCGGGAGTAGGAGTTACGAGCTGTACTTC
TRBJ2-5 - TRBD1 TRBV28 CASRLQGADETQYF TGTGCCAGCAGGCTACAGGGGGCTGATGAGACCCAGTACTTC
TRBJ2-3 - - TRBV24-1 CATTGMNDPDTQYF TGTGCCACCACAGGAATGAATGACCCAGATACGCAGTATTTT
TRBJ1-1 - TRBD1 TRBV4-2 CASSHRTGNPEAFF TGTGCCAGCAGCCACCGGACAGGGAACCCTGAAGCTTTCTTT
TRBJ2-3 - - TRBV4-1 CASSQASIADTQYF TGTGCCAGCAGCCAAGCTAGTATCGCAGATACGCAGTATTTT
TRBJ1-3 - - TRBV7-8 CASSLAEQGRLYF TGTGCCAGCAGCTTAGCGGAGCAGGGGCGGCTATATTTT
TRBJ1-1 few TRBD1 TRBV6-1 CASRGQGAGEAFF TGTGCCAGCAGGGGACAGGGGGCGGGTGAAGCTTTCTTT
TRBJ1-2 - - TRBV28 CASRWESYGYTF TGTGCCAGCAGGTGGGAGAGCTATGGCTACACCTTC
TRBJ2-3 - - TRBV28 CASSSLSGAFGSDTQYF TGTGCCAGCAGTTCCCTCTCTGGGGCCTTTGGGTCAGATACGCAGTATTTT